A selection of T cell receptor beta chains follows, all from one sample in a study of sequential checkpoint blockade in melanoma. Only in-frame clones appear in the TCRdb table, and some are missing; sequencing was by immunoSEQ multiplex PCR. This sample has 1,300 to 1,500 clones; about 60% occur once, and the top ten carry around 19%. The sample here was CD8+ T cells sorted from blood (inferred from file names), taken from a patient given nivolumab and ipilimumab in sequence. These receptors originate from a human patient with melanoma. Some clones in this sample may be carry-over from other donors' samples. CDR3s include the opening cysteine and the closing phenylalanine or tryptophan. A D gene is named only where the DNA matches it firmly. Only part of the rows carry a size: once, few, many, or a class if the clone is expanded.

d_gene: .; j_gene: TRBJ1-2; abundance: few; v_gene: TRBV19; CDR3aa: CASSIVSGTIYGYTF; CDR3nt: TGTGCCAGTAGTATCGTAAGCGGCACGATCTATGGCTACACCTTC
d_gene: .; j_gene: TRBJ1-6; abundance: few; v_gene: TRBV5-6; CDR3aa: CASSKGGGSYNSPLHF; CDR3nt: TGTGCCAGCAGTAAAGGGGGTGGCTCCTATAATTCACCCCTCCACTTT
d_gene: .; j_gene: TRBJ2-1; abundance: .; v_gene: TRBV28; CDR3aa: CASSLRGNYNEQFF; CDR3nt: TGTGCCAGCAGTTTGCGGGGAAACTACAATGAGCAGTTCTTC
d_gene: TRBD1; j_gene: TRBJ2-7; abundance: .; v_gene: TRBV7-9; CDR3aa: CASSPGQGLIYEQYF; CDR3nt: TGTGCCAGCAGCCCCGGACAGGGTCTTATTTACGAGCAGTACTTC
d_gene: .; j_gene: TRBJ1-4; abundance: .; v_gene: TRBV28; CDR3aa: CASTTGINEKLFF; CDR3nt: TGTGCCAGCACTACGGGGATAAATGAAAAACTGTTTTTT
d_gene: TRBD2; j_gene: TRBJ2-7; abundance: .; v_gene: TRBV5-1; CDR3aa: CASSLGTSGEGYEQYF; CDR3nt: TGCGCCAGCAGCTTGGGGACTAGCGGGGAGGGATACGAGCAGTACTTC
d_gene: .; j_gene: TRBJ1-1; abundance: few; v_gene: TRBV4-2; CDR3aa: CASSLRGNEAFF; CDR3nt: TGTGCCAGCAGCTTGAGAGGGAATGAAGCTTTCTTT
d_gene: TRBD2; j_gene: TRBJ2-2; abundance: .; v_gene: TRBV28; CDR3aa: CASREAGGQGGELFF; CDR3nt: TGTGCCAGCCGGGAGGCGGGGGGGCAAGGCGGGGAGCTGTTTTTT
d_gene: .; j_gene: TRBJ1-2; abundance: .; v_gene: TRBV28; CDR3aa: CASSLLAGERGFNYGYTF; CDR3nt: TGTGCCAGCAGTCTTTTAGCAGGGGAGAGGGGGTTTAACTATGGCTACACCTTC
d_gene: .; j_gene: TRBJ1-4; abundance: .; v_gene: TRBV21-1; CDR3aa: CASSPTGGNEKLFF; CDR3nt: TGTGCCAGCAGCCCGACAGGGGGTAATGAAAAACTGTTTTTT
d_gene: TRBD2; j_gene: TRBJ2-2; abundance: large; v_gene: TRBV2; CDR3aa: CASSDLRTSLDGELFF; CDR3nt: TGTGCCAGCAGTGACCTAAGGACTAGCCTGGACGGGGAGCTGTTTTTT
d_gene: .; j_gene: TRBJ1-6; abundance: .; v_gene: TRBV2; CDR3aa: CASSEGLLSLHF; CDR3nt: TGTGCCAGCAGTGAAGGACTCCTAAGCCTCCACTTT
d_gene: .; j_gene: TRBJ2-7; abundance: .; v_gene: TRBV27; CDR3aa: CASKSGVYSYEQYF; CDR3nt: TGTGCCAGCAAGTCGGGGGTGTACTCCTACGAGCAGTACTTC
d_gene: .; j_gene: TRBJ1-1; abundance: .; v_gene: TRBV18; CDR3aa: CASSPGAGEKVTFF; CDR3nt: TGTGCCAGCTCACCGGGGGCAGGGGAAAAAGTTACTTTCTTT
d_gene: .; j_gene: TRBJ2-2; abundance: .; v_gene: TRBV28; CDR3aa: CASSPPRDTGELFF; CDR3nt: TGTGCCAGCAGTCCCCCCAGGGACACCGGGGAGCTGTTTTTT
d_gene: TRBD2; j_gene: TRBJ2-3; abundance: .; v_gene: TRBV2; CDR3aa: CASAVAGGVTDTQYF; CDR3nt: TGTGCCAGCGCCGTAGCGGGGGGGGTCACAGATACGCAGTATTTT
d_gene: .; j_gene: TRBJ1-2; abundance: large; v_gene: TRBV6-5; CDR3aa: CASSPQTGTIHGYTF; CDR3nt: TGTGCCAGCAGTCCCCAAACCGGGACAATCCATGGCTACACCTTC
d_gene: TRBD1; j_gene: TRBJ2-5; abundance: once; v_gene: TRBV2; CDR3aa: CASSAGTGGEEETQYF; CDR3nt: TGTGCCAGCAGTGCGGGGACAGGGGGCGAGGAAGAGACCCAGTACTTC
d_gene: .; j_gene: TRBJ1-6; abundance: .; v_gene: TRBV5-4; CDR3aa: CASSFNNSPLHF; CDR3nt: TGTGCCAGCAGCTTCAATAATTCACCCCTCCACTTT
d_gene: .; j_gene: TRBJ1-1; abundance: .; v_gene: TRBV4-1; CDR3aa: CASSQERSGAEAFF; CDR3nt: TGCGCCAGCAGCCAAGAAAGATCAGGGGCAGAAGCTTTCTTT
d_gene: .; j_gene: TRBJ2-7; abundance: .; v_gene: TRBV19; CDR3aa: CASSPTDTSYEQYF; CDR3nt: TGTGCCAGTAGTCCTACGGACACCTCCTACGAGCAGTACTTC
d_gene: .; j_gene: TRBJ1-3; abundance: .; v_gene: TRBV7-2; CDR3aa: CASSSPRGDLSGNTIYF; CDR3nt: TGTGCCAGCAGCTCCCCCCGGGGGGACCTCTCTGGAAACACCATATATTTT
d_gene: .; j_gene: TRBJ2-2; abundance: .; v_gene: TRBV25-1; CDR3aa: CASAQDRNTGELFF; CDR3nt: TGTGCCAGCGCACAAGACAGGAACACCGGGGAGCTGTTTTTT
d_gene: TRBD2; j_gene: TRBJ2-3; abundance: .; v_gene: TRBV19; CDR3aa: CASRGLAGTLTDTQYF; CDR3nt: TGTGCCAGTAGGGGACTAGCGGGGACCCTCACAGATACGCAGTATTTT
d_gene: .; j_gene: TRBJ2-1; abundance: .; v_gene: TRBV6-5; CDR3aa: CASTDSYNEQFF; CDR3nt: TGTGCCAGCACCGACAGCTACAATGAGCAGTTCTTC
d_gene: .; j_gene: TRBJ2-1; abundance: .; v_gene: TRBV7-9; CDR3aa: CASSLPLEQFF; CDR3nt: TGTGCCAGCAGCTTACCCCTTGAGCAGTTCTTC
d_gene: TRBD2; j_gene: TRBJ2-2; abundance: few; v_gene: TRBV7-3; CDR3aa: CASSLFFSAGGPAGELFF; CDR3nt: TGTGCCAGCAGCTTATTTTTCTCAGCGGGGGGGCCAGCCGGGGAGCTGTTTTTT
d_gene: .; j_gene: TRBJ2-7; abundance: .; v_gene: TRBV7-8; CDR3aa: CASSLGRGQSGAYEQYF; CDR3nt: TGTGCCAGCAGCTTAGGGAGGGGGCAGTCCGGCGCCTACGAGCAGTACTTC
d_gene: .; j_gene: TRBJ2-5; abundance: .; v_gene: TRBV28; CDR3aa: CASNAGLTQYF; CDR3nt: TGTGCCAGCAACGCGGGGTTGACCCAGTACTTC
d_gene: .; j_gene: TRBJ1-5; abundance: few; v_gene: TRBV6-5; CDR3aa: CASSETLEGQPQHF; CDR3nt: TGTGCCAGCAGTGAGACCCTGGAGGGTCAGCCCCAGCATTTT
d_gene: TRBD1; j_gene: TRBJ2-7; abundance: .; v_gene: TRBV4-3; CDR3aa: CASSQGTGYEQYF; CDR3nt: TGCGCCAGCAGCCAGGGGACAGGGTACGAGCAGTACTTC
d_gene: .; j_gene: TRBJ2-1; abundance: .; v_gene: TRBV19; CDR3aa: CASSIGTDSSYNEQFF; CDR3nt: TGTGCCAGTAGTATAGGGACAGACAGCTCCTACAATGAGCAGTTCTTC
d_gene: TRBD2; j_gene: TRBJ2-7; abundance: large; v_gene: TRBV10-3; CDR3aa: CAIKRGDNFYEQYF; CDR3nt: TGTGCCATCAAGCGGGGGGACAACTTCTACGAGCAGTACTTC
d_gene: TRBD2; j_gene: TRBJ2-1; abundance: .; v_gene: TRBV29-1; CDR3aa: CSVDKRVLAGTLYNEQFF; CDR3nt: TGCAGCGTTGACAAGAGGGTGCTAGCGGGGACCCTGTACAATGAGCAGTTCTTC
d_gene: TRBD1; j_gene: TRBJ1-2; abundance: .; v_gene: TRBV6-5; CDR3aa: CASSLTGDYGYTF; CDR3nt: TGTGCCAGCAGTCTGACAGGGGACTATGGCTACACCTTC
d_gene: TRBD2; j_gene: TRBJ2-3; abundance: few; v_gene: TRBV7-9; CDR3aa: CASSLRGLAGGPSTDTQYF; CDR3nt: TGTGCCAGCAGCTTACGGGGACTAGCGGGGGGACCTAGCACAGATACGCAGTATTTT
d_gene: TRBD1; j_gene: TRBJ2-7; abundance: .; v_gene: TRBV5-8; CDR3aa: CASSLGTGFYEQYF; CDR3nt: TGTGCCAGCAGCTTGGGGACAGGGTTTTACGAGCAGTACTTC
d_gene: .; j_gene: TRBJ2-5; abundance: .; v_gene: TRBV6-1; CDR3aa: CASNNQGQETQYF; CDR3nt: TGTGCCAGCAACAACCAGGGGCAAGAGACCCAGTACTTC
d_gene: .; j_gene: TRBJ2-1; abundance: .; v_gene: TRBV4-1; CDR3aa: CASSQEASAVYNEQFF; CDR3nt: TGCGCCAGCAGCCAAGAGGCTAGCGCTGTCTACAATGAGCAGTTCTTC
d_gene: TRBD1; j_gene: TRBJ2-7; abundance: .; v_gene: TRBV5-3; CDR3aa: CARSLVHRQGSHEQYF; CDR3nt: TGTGCCAGAAGCTTGGTCCATCGACAGGGGTCCCACGAGCAGTACTTC
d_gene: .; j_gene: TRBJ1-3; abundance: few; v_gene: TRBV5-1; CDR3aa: CASREEPGNTIYF; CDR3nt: TGCGCCAGCAGGGAGGAGCCGGGAAACACCATATATTTT
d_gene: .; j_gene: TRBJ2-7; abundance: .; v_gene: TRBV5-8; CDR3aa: CATRAEGDYEQYF; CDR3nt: TGTGCCACACGTGCGGAGGGTGACTACGAGCAGTACTTC
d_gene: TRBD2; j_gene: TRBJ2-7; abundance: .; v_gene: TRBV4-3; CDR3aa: CASSQDGAGPSYEQYF; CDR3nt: TGCGCCAGCAGCCAAGATGGAGCGGGGCCCTCCTACGAGCAGTACTTC
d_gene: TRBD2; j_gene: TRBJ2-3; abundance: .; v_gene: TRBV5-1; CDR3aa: CASSLEPLAGRIDTQYF; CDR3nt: TGCGCCAGCAGCTTGGAACCGCTAGCGGGGAGAATAGATACGCAGTATTTT